Below, 20 T cell receptor beta chains from the same sample are listed, as sequenced in a study of technical replicates of blood from four donors. Generated by immunoSEQ multiplex PCR, the TCRdb table keeps only in-frame clones and is missing some. The sample includes 100,000 or so clones, around 96% seen only once; the top ten take over 0.2%. The sample taken for sequencing was T cells isolated from PBMCs. Receptors originate from a human donor in good health.

Written as DNA, the CDR3 is TGTGCCAGCAGGGAACGACAGGAATCCTATTCAGGTGGCTACACCTTC. It specifies CASRERQESYSGGYTF. This chain links TRBV6-6 with TRBJ1-2; D is perhaps TRBD1 (6 bases). CDR3 length equals 16 residues. The V gene's germline CDR1 is MNHNY and CDR2 SVGAGI (reference sequence). V was shortened by 6 bases and J by 7 bases, with 24 bases between the two germline ends.

The chain is built from TRBV14 and TRBJ1-1; tentatively, D is TRBD1 (6 bases). The CDR3 consists of 15 residues. Germline assignment: CDR1 SGHDN and CDR2 FVKESK. Trimming stripped 4 bases from V and 0 bases from J, with 12 bases between. The CDR3 DNA is TGTGCCAGCAGCCCAGCACAGGGTTTGAACACTGAAGCTTTCTTT. This sequence encodes CASSPAQGLNTEAFF.

The chain carries TRBV7-9 and TRBJ2-3; possible D gene TRBD2, 6 bases. There are 16 residues in the CDR3. Trimming shortened V by 2 bases and J by 4 bases, and 16 bases separated the two germline ends. Germline V CDR1 and CDR2: SEHNR, FQNEAQ (reference sequence). CDR3 DNA: TGTGCCAGCAGCTTATGGTACGGAGGGGCGGCAGATACGCAGTATTTT. Its translation is CASSLWYGGAADTQYF.

The gene calls are TRBV29-1 and TRBJ1-1; TRBD1 matches 7 bases. CDR1 SQVTM and CDR2 ANQGSEA come from the germline V gene. Trimming removed 7 bases from V and 5 bases from J; junction bases left unmatched: 7. There are 12 residues in the CDR3. This CDR3 is CSGLAGGTEAFF. The CDR3 coding sequence is TGCAGCGGTTTAGCAGGGGGAACTGAAGCTTTCTTT.

The chain carries TRBV11-2 and TRBJ1-1; D is uncertain. The CDR3 is 16 amino acids. V gave up 4 bases and J gave up 0 bases, with 15 bases separating them. Germline V gene sequence: CDR1 SGHAT, CDR2 FQNNGV. For the CDR3, the DNA is TGTGCCAGCAGCTCCGGGGTGAGATTCATGAACACTGAAGCTTTCTTT. It codes for CASSSGVRFMNTEAFF.

The V call is TRBV30, the J call TRBJ1-2; 7 bases align to TRBD1. V shed 3 bases, J shed 5 bases, and the junction held 12 bases outside the gene matches. CDR3 length: 15 residues. Germline CDR1 GTSNPN, CDR2 SVGIG (reference sequence). CDR3 amino acids: CAWRLTGRFDYGYTF. CDR3 bases: TGTGCCTGGAGGTTGACAGGGAGGTTTGATTATGGCTACACCTTC.

This clone has only a few counts. The chain uses TRBV6-6 and TRBJ1-2; 8 positions agree with TRBD1. There are 14 residues in the CDR3. The V and J ends lost 6 bases and 2 bases, in that order; junction bases with no gene match: 5. Germline CDR1 and CDR2: MNHNY and SVGAGI (reference sequence). CDR3 in DNA: TGTGCCAGCAGCCGGACAGGGAGAAACTATGGCTACACCTTC. Its protein is CASSRTGRNYGYTF.

The CDR3 here is CASSPPRGREGLGEQFF. DNA for the CDR3: TGTGCCAGCTCACCCCCGAGAGGGCGGGAGGGCCTCGGAGAGCAGTTCTTC. This sequence joins TRBV18 and TRBJ2-1; 9 nucleotides align to TRBD2. This CDR3 comprises 17 residues. V dropped 3 bases and J dropped 10; count of bases not matched to a gene: 16. Germline V gene data show CDR1 as KGHSH and CDR2 as LQKENI.

The rearrangement uses TRBV4-1 and TRBJ1-1; the match to TRBD1 covers 7 bases. The V gene end was trimmed by 4 bases and the J gene end by 1 base; junction bases not matched to a gene: 9. This CDR3 has 16 residues. Germline-derived CDR1 and CDR2 are MGHRA and YSYEKL. The CDR3 DNA sequence: TGCGCCAGCAGCCGCAGACAGGGTTCGGGGAACACTGAAGCTTTCTTT. Protein: CASSRRQGSGNTEAFF.

This clone is a singleton in its sample. The chain uses TRBV11-2 and TRBJ2-6, with D perhaps TRBD2 (6 bases). Germline values: CDR1 SGHAT, CDR2 FQNNGV. Trimming left V 5 bases short and J 0 bases short, with 17 bases between. This CDR3 is 18 amino acids long. This CDR3 reads CASSHPKSGLSGANVLTF. The DNA of the CDR3 is TGTGCCAGCAGCCACCCGAAGTCGGGACTCTCTGGGGCCAACGTCCTGACTTTC.

This chain links TRBV14 with TRBJ1-3; D is uncertain. Germline assignment: CDR1 SGHDN and CDR2 FVKESK. V was cut by 4 bases and J by 2 bases, with 15 bases left in between. CDR3 length: 16 residues. The CDR3 region is CASSLIVGGAGNTIYF. The DNA for the CDR3 is TGTGCCAGCAGCCTGATCGTTGGCGGGGCTGGAAACACCATATATTTT.

The V gene is TRBV4-2, the J gene TRBJ2-7, with TRBD1 matching 7 bases. CDR3 size: 15 residues. Trimming took 3 bases from V and 1 from J; bases not matched to a gene: 6. CDR1 is LGHNA, CDR2 YNFKEQ, per germline. The CDR3 spells CASSHNRGDSYEQYF. The DNA of the CDR3 is TGTGCCAGCAGCCACAACAGGGGAGATTCCTACGAGCAGTACTTC.

A few counts support this clone. The rearrangement links TRBV18 to TRBJ1-1; unclear D gene. Germline loops: CDR1 KGHSH, CDR2 LQKENI. The germline V and J ends were trimmed by 2 bases and 1 base, with 5 bases remaining between them. The CDR3 has 13 amino acids. The DNA for the CDR3 is TGTGCCAGCTCACCAGCGGGGAACACTGAAGCTTTCTTT. It translates to CASSPAGNTEAFF.

The gene calls are TRBV11-2 and TRBJ2-1, with TRBD1 as a possible D gene (5 bases). Germline V gene data show CDR1 as SGHAT and CDR2 as FQNNGV. The V gene lost 3 bases and the J gene lost 6 bases, with 15 bases spanning the gap. This CDR3 has 15 residues. The CDR3 bases are TGTGCCAGCAGCTTTGTACAGGTTCCCCGCAATGAGCAGTTCTTC. Its protein product is CASSFVQVPRNEQFF.

This clone was found once. The chain carries TRBV7-9 and TRBJ2-7; tentative D call: TRBD1 (6 bases). Germline V gene data show CDR1 as SEHNR and CDR2 as FQNEAQ (reference sequence). This CDR3 spans 13 amino acids. V shed 5 bases and J shed 3 bases, with 11 bases lying between them. The CDR3 loop reads CASSHRTDYEQYF. The CDR3 nucleotides read TGTGCCAGCAGCCATCGGACAGACTACGAGCAGTACTTC.

V and J are TRBV10-1 and TRBJ2-3; TRBD2 matches at 9 bases. The trim removed 2 bases at V and 3 bases at J, leaving 6 bases unmatched. Looked up from germline, CDR1 is WNHNN and CDR2 is SYGVQD (reference sequence). The CDR3 is 16 amino acids. The CDR3 loop is CASSEASGGPTDTQYF. Written as DNA, the CDR3 is TGCGCCAGCAGTGAGGCGAGCGGGGGGCCAACAGATACGCAGTATTTT.

CDR3 amino acids: CASSPPWGFPAGNTIYF. The CDR3 DNA sequence: TGTGCCAGCAGCCCACCTTGGGGCTTCCCGGCTGGAAACACCATATATTTT. The chain employs TRBV9 and TRBJ1-3; TRBD1 is a possible D gene (5 bases). V was trimmed by 4 bases and J by 2 bases, leaving 19 bases between them. Germline assignment: CDR1 SGDLS and CDR2 YYNGEE. This CDR3 spans 17 amino acids. Filled out from reference TRBV9 and TRBJ1-3, the complete variable domain reads DSGVTQTPKHLITATGQRVTLRCSPRSGDLSVYWYQQSLDQGLQFLIQYYNGEERAKGNILERFSAQQFPDLHSELNLSSLELGDSALYFCASSPPWGFPAGNTIYFGEGSWLTVV.

The J gene is TRBJ2-1, the V gene TRBV11-2; D gene ambiguous. V lost 3 bases and J 3 bases, leaving 12 bases between the germline ends. Germline values: CDR1 SGHAT, CDR2 FQNNGV. The CDR3 has 15 amino acids. The CDR3: CASSFISADYNEQFF. In DNA form, the CDR3 reads TGTGCCAGCAGCTTTATCAGCGCCGACTACAATGAGCAGTTCTTC.

The V and J genes are TRBV2 and TRBJ1-5; D perhaps matches TRBD1 (5 bases). V lost 1 base and J lost 12, with 7 bases in between. Germline V gene data show CDR1 as SNHLY and CDR2 as FYNNEI. The CDR3 is made up of 11 amino acids. The CDR3: CASSEVRGQHF. The CDR3 nucleotides read TGTGCCAGCAGTGAAGTAAGGGGCCAGCATTTT.

The chain combines TRBV19 with TRBJ1-5; 7 nucleotides line up with TRBD1. This CDR3 is built from 13 residues. Germline V gene sequence: CDR1 LNHDA, CDR2 SQIVND (reference sequence). V shed 10 bases, J shed 4 bases, and the junction held 7 bases outside the gene matches. CDR3 sequence (DNA): TGTGCCAAGAAAGGGGGCGATAATCAGCCCCAGCATTTT. This translates into CAKKGGDNQPQHF.